This passage covers 29 T cell receptor beta chains from one sample sequenced in a study of blood T cell repertoires in COVID-19. Measured with immunoSEQ multiplex PCR; TCRdb has only the in-frame clones, and not every one. The top ten clones hold around 4% of a sample with around 120,000 clones, 85% to 90% of them seen once. The specimen sequenced was peripheral blood. These receptors originate from a woman aged 60-70 years with COVID-19, enrolled during active disease.

The J gene is TRBJ1-2, the V gene TRBV4-3, with TRBD1 matching over 8 bases. Germline V gives CDR1 LGHNA, CDR2 YSLEER. CDR3 size: 15 residues. V was pared by 0 bases and J by 4 bases, with 4 bases of the junction left unmatched. Here the CDR3 DNA reads TGCGCCAGCAGCCAAGACAGGACAGGGACCTATGGCTACACCTTC. Encoded protein: CASSQDRTGTYGYTF.

The chain has TRBV30 and TRBJ2-6; TRBD1 matches 10 bases. The CDR3 has 13 residues. Germline CDR1 GTSNPN, CDR2 SVGIG (reference sequence). The trim removed 7 bases at V and 10 bases at J, leaving 7 bases unmatched. CDR3 in amino acids: CAYQRDRGNVLTF. The DNA of the CDR3 is TGTGCCTATCAGCGGGACAGGGGAAACGTCCTGACTTTC.

This clone was found once. The chain combines TRBV2 with TRBJ1-1; D is perhaps TRBD1 (5 bases). The germline gives CDR1 SNHLY, CDR2 FYNNEI. CDR3 length: 14 residues. V was cut by 8 bases and J by 3 bases, with 16 bases left in between. The chain's CDR3 is CASSGTRFDTEAFF. In DNA form, the CDR3 reads TGTGCCAGCTCGGGGACTCGTTTCGACACTGAAGCTTTCTTT.

The V gene is TRBV27, the J gene TRBJ2-7, with TRBD2 matching 9 bases. J gave up 6 bases and V 3 bases, and 6 bases lay outside the gene matches. The germline CDR1 and CDR2 sequences are MNHEY and SMNVEV (reference sequence). This CDR3 spans 14 amino acids. DNA of the CDR3: TGTGCCAGCAGTTTTCGGCGGGGGGGTACCGAGCAGTACTTC. Amino acid sequence: CASSFRRGGTEQYF.

V usage is TRBV9 and J usage is TRBJ1-4; D is undetermined. Trimming took 0 bases from V and 3 from J, leaving 12 bases between them. The CDR3 covers 16 residues. Germline CDR1 and CDR2: SGDLS and YYNGEE. This CDR3 reads CASSVGAGSANEKLFF. DNA of the CDR3: TGTGCCAGCAGCGTAGGGGCGGGAAGCGCTAATGAAAAACTGTTTTTT. Together with reference TRBV9 and TRBJ1-4, the CDR3 gives the full variable domain: DSGVTQTPKHLITATGQRVTLRCSPRSGDLSVYWYQQSLDQGLQFLIQYYNGEERAKGNILERFSAQQFPDLHSELNLSSLELGDSALYFCASSVGAGSANEKLFFGSGTQLSVL.

J is TRBJ1-5 and V is TRBV7-2; 7 bases map to TRBD1. The CDR3 is 16 amino acids. Germline V gene sequence: CDR1 SGHTA, CDR2 FQGNSA. V trimming: 5 bases; J trimming: 3 bases; junction bases outside the gene matches: 10. This CDR3 is CASSPAGGGFNQPQHF. The CDR3 DNA reads TGTGCCAGCAGCCCGGCGGGAGGGGGCTTCAATCAGCCCCAGCATTTT.

The V and J genes are TRBV7-9 and TRBJ1-2; D gene unclear. The CDR3 spans 13 residues. V gave up 5 bases and J gave up 4 bases, with 11 bases separating them. CDR1 SEHNR and CDR2 FQNEAQ come from the germline V gene (reference sequence). CDR3 nucleotides: TGTGCCAGCAGCGCTGAGGCCTCCTATGGCTACACCTTC. As protein: CASSAEASYGYTF.

The chain uses TRBV19 and TRBJ1-6; D is unresolved. The germline CDR1 and CDR2 sequences are LNHDA and SQIVND (reference sequence). V gave up 5 bases and J gave up 7 bases, with 15 bases separating them. The CDR3 is made up of 15 amino acids. Here the CDR3 reads CASSPPGVGNSPLHF. The CDR3 DNA reads TGTGCCAGTAGTCCGCCGGGAGTAGGGAATTCACCCCTCCACTTT.

The V and J genes are TRBV15 and TRBJ2-5; D is possibly TRBD1 (5 bases). The germline gives CDR1 LNHNV, CDR2 YYDKDF (reference sequence). The CDR3 runs 14 residues. V lost 0 bases and J lost 1, with 6 bases in between. The CDR3 region has the DNA TGTGCCACCAGCAGAGACAGGGTCCAAGAGACCCAGTACTTC. It codes for CATSRDRVQETQYF.

The chain carries TRBV9 and TRBJ2-7, with unresolved D. CDR3 length: 13 residues. Looked up from germline, CDR1 is SGDLS and CDR2 is YYNGEE. V was trimmed by 4 bases and J by 4 bases, leaving 12 bases between them. In DNA, the CDR3 is TGTGCCAGCAGCCCTACGGGTTGGTACGAGCAGTACTTC. Its translation is CASSPTGWYEQYF. The full variable domain, rest sourced from reference TRBV9 and TRBJ2-7, is DSGVTQTPKHLITATGQRVTLRCSPRSGDLSVYWYQQSLDQGLQFLIQYYNGEERAKGNILERFSAQQFPDLHSELNLSSLELGDSALYFCASSPTGWYEQYFGPGTRLTVT.

This chain links TRBV11-2 with TRBJ1-5; a weak D match, TRBD1 (6 bases). CDR1 SGHAT and CDR2 FQNNGV come from the germline V gene. V gave up 5 bases and J gave up 4 bases, with 15 bases separating them. The CDR3 consists of 15 residues. As DNA, the CDR3 is TGTGCCAGCAGCCTCTTTGGGGGCGAGAATCAGCCCCAGCATTTT. Translation: CASSLFGGENQPQHF.

This chain uses TRBV29-1 with TRBJ1-2; TRBD1 agrees at 7 bases. This CDR3 contains 16 residues. Per the germline V gene, CDR1 is SQVTM and CDR2 is ANQGSEA. J lost 4 bases, V lost 3 bases, and 14 bases had no gene match. The CDR3 here is CSVDTTPGQRPYGYTF. The CDR3 DNA is TGCAGCGTTGACACCACCCCGGGACAGCGGCCCTATGGCTACACCTTC.

This rearrangement joins TRBV5-1 to TRBJ2-5, with a possible D match to TRBD1 (5 bases). The germline gives CDR1 SGHRS, CDR2 YFSETQ. The CDR3 is 14 amino acids. Trimming removed 5 bases at V and 9 bases at J, with 20 bases between. CDR3 coding DNA: TGCGCCAGCAGTTTCTTCAGGGAAGGCGGCGCCCAGTACTTC. Encoded protein: CASSFFREGGAQYF.

This rearrangement joins TRBV5-1 to TRBJ2-5; TRBD1 might be the D (6 bases). Germline-derived CDR1 and CDR2 are SGHRS and YFSETQ. The length of the CDR3 is 15 residues. V was clipped by 5 bases and J by 2 bases, with 16 bases between them. For the CDR3, the DNA is TGCGCCAGCAGGGAAGCCGGACAGTTACAAGAGACCCAGTACTTC. This codes for CASREAGQLQETQYF.

The chain recombines TRBV4-3 with TRBJ2-7; TRBD1 matches 7 bases. This CDR3 region has 14 residues. Unmatched junction bases numbered 5, after V lost 1 base and J lost 5 bases. In germline, CDR1 is LGHNA, CDR2 YSLEER. CDR3 nucleotides: TGCGCCAGCAGCCAAGGAGGGGGCAGGGACGAGCAGTACTTC. Residues: CASSQGGGRDEQYF.

The rearrangement links TRBV5-4 to TRBJ2-1; a possible D gene is TRBD2 (5 bases). V was clipped by 1 base and J by 0 bases, with 11 bases between them. This CDR3 contains 16 residues. CDR1 and CDR2 from the germline V gene are SGHNT and YYREEE (reference sequence). The CDR3 sequence: CASSLRTGSSYNEQFF. As DNA, the CDR3 is TGTGCCAGCAGCTTGAGGACGGGGAGCTCCTACAATGAGCAGTTCTTC.

V and J are TRBV2 and TRBJ1-1; perhaps TRBD1 as D (6 bases). This CDR3 has 13 residues. Trimming took 6 bases from V and 1 from J, leaving 9 bases between them. CDR1 SNHLY and CDR2 FYNNEI come from the germline V gene. CDR3 protein: CASRTGKNTEAFF. In nucleotides, the CDR3 is TGTGCCAGCAGGACAGGAAAGAACACTGAAGCTTTCTTT.

The chain employs TRBV9 and TRBJ2-3; possibly TRBD2 for D (6 bases). V was trimmed by 5 bases and J by 1 base, leaving 14 bases between them. CDR1 and CDR2 (germline): SGDLS, YYNGEE. This CDR3 has 15 residues. CDR3 nucleotides: TGTGCCAGCAGTCTTACTCCGGGAGGCACAGATACGCAGTATTTT. This codes for CASSLTPGGTDTQYF.

This chain uses TRBV15 with TRBJ2-7; 7 bases match TRBD2. This CDR3 is built from 17 residues. Per germline, CDR1 LNHNV and CDR2 YYDKDF (reference sequence). The J segment lost 0 bases and the V segment lost 1 base, leaving 9 bases of the junction unmatched. CDR3 region: CATSRGVGRETSYEQYF. CDR3 bases: TGTGCCACCAGCAGAGGGGTAGGGCGGGAGACCTCCTACGAGCAGTACTTC.

The genes are TRBV19 and TRBJ2-1; 10 bases are a match to TRBD2. V dropped 8 bases and J dropped 8; count of bases not matched to a gene: 9. CDR1 is LNHDA and CDR2 is SQIVND in the germline V gene (reference sequence). This CDR3 is built from 14 residues. CDR3 protein: CASGQRGGTHEQFF. CDR3 in DNA: TGTGCCAGTGGCCAGCGGGGGGGCACCCATGAGCAGTTCTTC.

The chain employs TRBV7-9 and TRBJ1-2, with TRBD1 identical over 10 bases. Germline lookup yields CDR1 SEHNR and CDR2 FQNEAQ (reference sequence). The ends lost 5 bases at V and 6 bases at J; junction bases unmatched: 3. This CDR3 is built from 13 residues. The CDR3 protein is CASSQGTGDGYTF. CDR3 nucleotide sequence: TGTGCCAGCAGCCAAGGGACAGGGGATGGCTACACCTTC.

The genes are TRBV18 and TRBJ2-1; possibly TRBD2 for D (6 bases). The CDR3 extends over 16 amino acids. In germline, CDR1 is KGHSH, CDR2 LQKENI. V gave up 0 bases and J gave up 10 bases, with 19 bases separating them. CDR3 sequence (DNA): TGTGCCAGCTCACCACCGGGAGGCCCCCGGGGCGCGGAGCAGTTCTTC. It translates to CASSPPGGPRGAEQFF.

Only one count was recorded for this clone. The chain couples TRBV5-8 to TRBJ2-2; TRBD1 agrees at 7 bases. Germline V gene sequence: CDR1 SGHTS, CDR2 YDEGEE. There are 15 residues in the CDR3. V lost 7 bases and J lost 0; bases outside the gene matches: 6. CDR3 sequence (DNA): TGTGCCAGCCGCATCAGGGGGTCGAACACCGGGGAGCTGTTTTTT. This translates into CASRIRGSNTGELFF.

J is TRBJ2-5 and V is TRBV25-1; D is possibly TRBD1 (6 bases). Germline-derived CDR1 and CDR2 are MGHDK and SYGVNS. The ends were cut back, 1 base at V and 2 bases at J, with 8 bases in the middle. The CDR3 runs 14 residues. CDR3 amino acids: CASSELQGQETQYF. In DNA form, the CDR3 reads TGTGCCAGCAGTGAATTACAGGGTCAAGAGACCCAGTACTTC.

The V and J genes are TRBV5-1 and TRBJ1-2; 7 bases map to TRBD1. V shed 0 bases and J 8 bases; nucleotides not matched to a gene: 7. The CDR3 is made up of 14 amino acids. The germline V gene encodes CDR1 SGHRS and CDR2 YFSETQ. CDR3 residues: CASSLVGDRSGYTF. The CDR3 nucleotides are TGCGCCAGCAGCTTGGTCGGGGACAGATCCGGCTACACCTTC.

V gene TRBV29-1 combines with J gene TRBJ1-1; D gene ambiguous. The CDR3 consists of 11 residues. Germline loops: CDR1 SQVTM, CDR2 ANQGSEA. Between the trimmed V and J ends, which lost 6 bases and 1 base, there was a span of 6 bases. The CDR3 sequence is CSVEQNTEAFF. CDR3 DNA: TGCAGCGTCGAACAGAACACTGAAGCTTTCTTT. Supplemented by reference TRBV29-1 and TRBJ1-1, the full variable domain reads SAVISQKPSRDICQRGTSLTIQCQVDSQVTMMFWYRQQPGQSLTLIATANQGSEATYESGFVIDKFPISRPNLTFSTLTVSNMSPEDSSIYLCSVEQNTEAFFGQGTRLTVV.

In this sample, this clone turned up a few times. The J gene is TRBJ2-3, the V gene TRBV7-2; the D gene is possibly TRBD2 (5 bases). CDR3 length equals 14 residues. Germline CDR1 and CDR2: SGHTA and FQGNSA. V gave up 5 bases and J gave up 0 bases, with 9 bases separating them. Here the CDR3 DNA reads TGTGCCAGCAGCCCCTGGACTAGCACAGATACGCAGTATTTT. Encoded protein: CASSPWTSTDTQYF.

The V call is TRBV5-4, the J call TRBJ1-2; 7 positions match TRBD1. J lost 5 bases, V lost 0 bases, and 10 bases had no gene match. The CDR3 has 16 residues. The germline V gene encodes CDR1 SGHNT and CDR2 YYREEE (reference sequence). The CDR3 region has the DNA TGTGCCAGCAGCTTGGTTGGATCCAGGGGGGATTATGGCTACACCTTC. Its protein product is CASSLVGSRGDYGYTF.

The chain couples TRBV6-5 to TRBJ1-3, with D possibly TRBD1 on 6 matching bases. With 5 bases removed from V and 4 bases from J, the gap between germline ends came to 15 bases. Germline V gene sequence: CDR1 MNHEY, CDR2 SVGAGI. The CDR3 spans 15 residues. DNA for the CDR3: TGTGCCAGCAGTCGCGGACAGTCGGAAGGAAACACCATATATTTT. The encoded protein is CASSRGQSEGNTIYF.